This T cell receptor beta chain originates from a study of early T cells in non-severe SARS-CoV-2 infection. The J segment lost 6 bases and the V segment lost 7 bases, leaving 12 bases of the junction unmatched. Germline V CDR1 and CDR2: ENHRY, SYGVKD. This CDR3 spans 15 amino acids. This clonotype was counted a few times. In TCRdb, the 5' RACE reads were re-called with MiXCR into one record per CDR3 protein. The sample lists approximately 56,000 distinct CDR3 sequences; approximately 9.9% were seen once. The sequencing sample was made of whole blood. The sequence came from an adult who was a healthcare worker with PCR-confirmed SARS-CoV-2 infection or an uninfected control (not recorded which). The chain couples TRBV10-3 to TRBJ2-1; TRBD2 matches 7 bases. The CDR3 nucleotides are TGTGCCATCAATAGCCGGGGAGGGGAAAGCAATGAGCAGTTCTTC. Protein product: CAINSRGGESNEQFF.